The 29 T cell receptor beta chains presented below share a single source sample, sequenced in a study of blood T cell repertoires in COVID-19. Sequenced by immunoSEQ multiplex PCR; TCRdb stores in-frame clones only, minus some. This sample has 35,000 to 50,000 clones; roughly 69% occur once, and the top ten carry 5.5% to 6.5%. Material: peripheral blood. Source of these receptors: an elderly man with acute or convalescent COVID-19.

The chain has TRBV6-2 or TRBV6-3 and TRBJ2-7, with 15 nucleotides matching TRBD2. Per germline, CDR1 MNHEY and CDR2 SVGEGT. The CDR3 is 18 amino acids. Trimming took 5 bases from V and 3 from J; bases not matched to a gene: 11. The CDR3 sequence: CASSHPGLAGGLGYEQYF. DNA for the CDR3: TGTGCCAGCAGTCACCCGGGACTAGCGGGAGGTTTGGGCTACGAGCAGTACTTC.

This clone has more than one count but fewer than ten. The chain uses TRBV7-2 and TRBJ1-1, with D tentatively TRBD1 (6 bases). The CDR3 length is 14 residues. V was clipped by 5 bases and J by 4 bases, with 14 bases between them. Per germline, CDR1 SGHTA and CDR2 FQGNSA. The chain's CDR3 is CASSPQTGITEAFF. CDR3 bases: TGTGCCAGCAGCCCCCAAACAGGGATCACTGAAGCTTTCTTT. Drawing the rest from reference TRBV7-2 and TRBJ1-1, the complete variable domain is GAGVSQSPSNKVTEKGKDVELRCDPISGHTALYWYRQSLGQGLEFLIYFQGNSAPDKSGLPSDRFSAERTGGSVSTLTIQRTQQEDSAVYLCASSPQTGITEAFFGQGTRLTVV.

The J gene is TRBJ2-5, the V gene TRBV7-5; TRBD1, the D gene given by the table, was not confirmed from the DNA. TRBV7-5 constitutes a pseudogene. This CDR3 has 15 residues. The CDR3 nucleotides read TGTGCCAGAAGCTCCCGGGCTACAGGGCCAGAGACCCAGTACTTC. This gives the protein CARSSRATGPETQYF.

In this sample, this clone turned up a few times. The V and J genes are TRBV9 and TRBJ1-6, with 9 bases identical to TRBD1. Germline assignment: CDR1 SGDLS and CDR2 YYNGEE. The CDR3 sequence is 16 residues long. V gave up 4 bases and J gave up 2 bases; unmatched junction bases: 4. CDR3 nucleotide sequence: TGTGCCAGCAGCCCACAGGGGGCCGCCTATAATTCACCCCTCCACTTT. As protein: CASSPQGAAYNSPLHF.

For the CDR3, the DNA is TGTGCCAGCAGCCCCAAAGATCGGAGGGAGCGGGGTACTGAAGCTTTCTTT. Translation gives CASSPKDRRERGTEAFF. J is TRBJ1-1 and V is TRBV7-2; unclear D gene. With 5 bases removed from V and 5 bases from J, the gap between germline ends came to 24 bases. Per the germline V gene, CDR1 is SGHTA and CDR2 is FQGNSA. This CDR3 is 17 amino acids long. Looking up the rest from reference TRBV7-2 and TRBJ1-1 gives the full variable domain: GAGVSQSPSNKVTEKGKDVELRCDPISGHTALYWYRQSLGQGLEFLIYFQGNSAPDKSGLPSDRFSAERTGGSVSTLTIQRTQQEDSAVYLCASSPKDRRERGTEAFFGQGTRLTVV.

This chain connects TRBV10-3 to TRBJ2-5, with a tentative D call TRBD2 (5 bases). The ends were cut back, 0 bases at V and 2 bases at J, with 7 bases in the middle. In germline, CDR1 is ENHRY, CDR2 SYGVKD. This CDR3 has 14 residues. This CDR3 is CAISESEEQETQYF. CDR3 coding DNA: TGTGCCATCAGTGAGTCGGAGGAGCAAGAGACCCAGTACTTC.

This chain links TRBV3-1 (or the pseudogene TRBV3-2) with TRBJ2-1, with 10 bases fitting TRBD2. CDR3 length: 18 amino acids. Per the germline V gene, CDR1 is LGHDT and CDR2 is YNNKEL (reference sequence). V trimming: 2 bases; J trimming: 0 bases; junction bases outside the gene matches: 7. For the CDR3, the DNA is TGTGCCAGCAGCCAATCCAGCGGGGGGGGCCGCTCCTACAATGAGCAGTTCTTC. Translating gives CASSQSSGGGRSYNEQFF.

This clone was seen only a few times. The CDR3 nucleotides read TGTGCCAGTAGTACAAGACAACACCAAGAGACCCAGTACTTC. This codes for CASSTRQHQETQYF. The chain uses TRBV19 and TRBJ2-5; D unresolved. There are 14 residues in the CDR3. Germline V gene sequence: CDR1 LNHDA, CDR2 SQIVND (reference sequence). The germline V and J ends were trimmed by 4 bases and 0 bases, with 9 bases remaining between them.

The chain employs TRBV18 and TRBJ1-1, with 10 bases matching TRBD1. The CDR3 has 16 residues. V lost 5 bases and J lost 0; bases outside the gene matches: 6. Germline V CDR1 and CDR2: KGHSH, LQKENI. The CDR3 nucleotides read TGTGCCAGCTCAGCCGGGACAGGGGCAATGAACACTGAAGCTTTCTTT. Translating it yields CASSAGTGAMNTEAFF.

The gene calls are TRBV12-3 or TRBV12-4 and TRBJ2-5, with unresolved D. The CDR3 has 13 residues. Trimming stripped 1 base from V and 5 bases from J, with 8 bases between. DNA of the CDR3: TGTGCCAGCAGTTTAGGGGCCAGCGAGACCCAGTACTTC. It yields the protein CASSLGASETQYF.

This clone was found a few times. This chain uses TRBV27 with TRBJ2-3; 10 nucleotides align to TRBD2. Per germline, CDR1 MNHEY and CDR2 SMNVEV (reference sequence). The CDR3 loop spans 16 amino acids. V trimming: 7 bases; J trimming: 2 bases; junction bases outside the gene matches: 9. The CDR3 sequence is CASTFGTSVYTDTQYF. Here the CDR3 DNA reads TGTGCCAGCACTTTCGGGACTAGCGTCTACACAGATACGCAGTATTTT.

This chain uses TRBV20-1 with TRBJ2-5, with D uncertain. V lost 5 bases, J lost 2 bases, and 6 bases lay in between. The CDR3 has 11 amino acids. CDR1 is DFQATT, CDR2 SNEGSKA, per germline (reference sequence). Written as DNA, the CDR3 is TGCAGTGCTGGAGCACAAGAGACCCAGTACTTC. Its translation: CSAGAQETQYF.

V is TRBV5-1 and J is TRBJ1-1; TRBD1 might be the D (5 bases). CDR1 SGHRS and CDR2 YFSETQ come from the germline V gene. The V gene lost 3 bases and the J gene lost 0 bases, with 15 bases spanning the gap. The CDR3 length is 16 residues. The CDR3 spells CASSSLRQGMNTEAFF. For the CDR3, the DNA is TGCGCCAGCAGCTCACTGAGGCAGGGTATGAACACTGAAGCTTTCTTT.

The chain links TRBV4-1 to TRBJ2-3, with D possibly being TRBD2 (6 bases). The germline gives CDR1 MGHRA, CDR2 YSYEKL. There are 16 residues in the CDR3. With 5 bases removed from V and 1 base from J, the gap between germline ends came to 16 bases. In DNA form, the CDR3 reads TGCGCCAGCAGCAAGGGACTCCTACTTCGCACAGATACGCAGTATTTT. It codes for CASSKGLLLRTDTQYF.

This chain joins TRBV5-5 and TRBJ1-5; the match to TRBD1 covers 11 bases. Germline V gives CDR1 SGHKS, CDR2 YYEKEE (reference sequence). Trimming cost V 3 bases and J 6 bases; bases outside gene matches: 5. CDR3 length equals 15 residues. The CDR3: CASSSDRGQGQPQHF. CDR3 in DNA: TGTGCCAGCAGCTCGGACAGGGGGCAGGGTCAGCCCCAGCATTTT.

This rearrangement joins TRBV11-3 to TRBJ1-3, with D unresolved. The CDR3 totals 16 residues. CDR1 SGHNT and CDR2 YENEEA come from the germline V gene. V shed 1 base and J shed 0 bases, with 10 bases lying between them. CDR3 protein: CASSLAQALSGNTIYF. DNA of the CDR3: TGTGCCAGCAGCTTAGCCCAGGCGCTCTCTGGAAACACCATATATTTT. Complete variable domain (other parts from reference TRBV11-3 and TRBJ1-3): EAGVVQSPRYKIIEKKQPVAFWCNPISGHNTLYWYLQNLGQGPELLIRYENEEAVDDSQLPKDRFSAERLKGVDSTLKIQPAELGDSAVYLCASSLAQALSGNTIYFGEGSWLTVV.

DNA for the CDR3: TGTGCCAGCAGCGCCACAAGGACAGGGTGGACAGATACGCAGTATTTT. Its protein product is CASSATRTGWTDTQYF. The chain has TRBV5-6 and TRBJ2-3, with 8 bases matching TRBD1. This CDR3 comprises 16 residues. Germline loops: CDR1 SGHDT, CDR2 YYEEEE. Trimming removed 4 bases from V and 3 bases from J; junction bases left unmatched: 10.

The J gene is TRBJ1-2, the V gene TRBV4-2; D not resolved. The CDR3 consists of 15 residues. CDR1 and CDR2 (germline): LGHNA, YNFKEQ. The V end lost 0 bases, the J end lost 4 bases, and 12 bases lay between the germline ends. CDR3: CASSQDPVTGYGYTF. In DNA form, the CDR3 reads TGTGCCAGCAGCCAAGATCCCGTGACGGGCTATGGCTACACCTTC.

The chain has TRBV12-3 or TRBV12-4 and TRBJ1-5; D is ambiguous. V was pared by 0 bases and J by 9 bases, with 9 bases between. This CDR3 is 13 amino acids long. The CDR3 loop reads CASSLATHLPQHF. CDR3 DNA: TGTGCCAGCAGTTTAGCGACTCACCTGCCCCAGCATTTT.

The CDR3: CASSYSFQETNYGYTF. For the CDR3, the DNA is TGTGCCAGCAGTTACTCGTTTCAGGAAACGAACTATGGCTACACCTTC. The V gene is TRBV6-5, the J gene TRBJ1-2, with unresolved D. V lost 0 bases, J lost 2 bases, and 13 bases lay in between. There are 16 residues in the CDR3. Per the germline V gene, CDR1 is MNHEY and CDR2 is SVGAGI.

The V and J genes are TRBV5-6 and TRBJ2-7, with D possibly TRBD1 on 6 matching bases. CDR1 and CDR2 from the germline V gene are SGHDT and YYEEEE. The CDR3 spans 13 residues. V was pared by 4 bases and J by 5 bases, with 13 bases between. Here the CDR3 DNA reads TGTGCCAGCAGCCCCGATTGGGGGCACGAGCAGTACTTC. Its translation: CASSPDWGHEQYF.

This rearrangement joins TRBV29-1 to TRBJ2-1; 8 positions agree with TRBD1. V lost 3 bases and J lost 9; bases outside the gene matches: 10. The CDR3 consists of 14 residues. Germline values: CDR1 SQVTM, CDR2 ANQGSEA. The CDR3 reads CSVEGRQGAGEQFF. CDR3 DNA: TGCAGCGTTGAGGGTCGCCAGGGGGCAGGTGAGCAGTTCTTC.

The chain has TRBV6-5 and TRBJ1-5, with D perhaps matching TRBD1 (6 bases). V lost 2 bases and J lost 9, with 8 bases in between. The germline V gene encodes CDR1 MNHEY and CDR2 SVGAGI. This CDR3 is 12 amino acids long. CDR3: CASSYPQGPQHF. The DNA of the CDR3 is TGTGCCAGCAGTTACCCACAGGGGCCCCAGCATTTT.

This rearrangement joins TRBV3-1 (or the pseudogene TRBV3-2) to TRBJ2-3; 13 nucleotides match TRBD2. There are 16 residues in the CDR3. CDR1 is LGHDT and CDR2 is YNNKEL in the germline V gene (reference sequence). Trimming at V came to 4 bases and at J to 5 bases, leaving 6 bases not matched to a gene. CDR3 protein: CASSRPGLAGEDTQYF. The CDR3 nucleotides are TGTGCCAGCAGCCGACCCGGACTAGCGGGGGAAGATACGCAGTATTTT.

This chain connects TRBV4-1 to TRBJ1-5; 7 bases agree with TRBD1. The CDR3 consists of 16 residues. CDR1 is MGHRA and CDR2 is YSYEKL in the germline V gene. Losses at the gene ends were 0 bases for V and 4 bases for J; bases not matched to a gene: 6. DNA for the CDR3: TGCGCCAGCAGCCAAGAAGTGACAGGGTCTAATCAGCCCCAGCATTTT. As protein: CASSQEVTGSNQPQHF.

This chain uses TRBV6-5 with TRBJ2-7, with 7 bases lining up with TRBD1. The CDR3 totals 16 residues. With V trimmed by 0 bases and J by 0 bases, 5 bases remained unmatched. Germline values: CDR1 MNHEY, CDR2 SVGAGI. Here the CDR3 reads CASSYSGQSSSYEQYF. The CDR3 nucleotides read TGTGCCAGCAGTTACTCGGGACAGTCAAGCTCCTACGAGCAGTACTTC.

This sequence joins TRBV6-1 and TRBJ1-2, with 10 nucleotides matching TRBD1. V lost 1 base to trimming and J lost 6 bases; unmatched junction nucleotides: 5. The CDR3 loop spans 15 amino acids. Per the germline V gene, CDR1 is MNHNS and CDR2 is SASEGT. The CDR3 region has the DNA TGTGCCAGCAGTGAAGGTGGGACAGGGGATGATGGCTACACCTTC. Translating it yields CASSEGGTGDDGYTF.

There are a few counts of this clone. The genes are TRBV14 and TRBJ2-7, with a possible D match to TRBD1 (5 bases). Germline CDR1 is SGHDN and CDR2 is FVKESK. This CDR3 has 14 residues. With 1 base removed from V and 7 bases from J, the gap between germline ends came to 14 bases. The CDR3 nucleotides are TGTGCCAGCAGCCAAGGGTTCTCTACAGGAGAGCAGTACTTC. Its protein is CASSQGFSTGEQYF.

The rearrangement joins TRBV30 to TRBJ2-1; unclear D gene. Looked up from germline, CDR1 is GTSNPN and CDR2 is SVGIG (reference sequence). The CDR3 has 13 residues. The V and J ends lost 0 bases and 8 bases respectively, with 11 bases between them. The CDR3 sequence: CAWSVFRLHEQFF. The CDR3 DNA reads TGTGCCTGGAGTGTATTCAGACTTCATGAGCAGTTCTTC. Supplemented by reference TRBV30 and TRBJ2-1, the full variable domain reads SQTIHQWPATLVQPVGSPLSLECTVEGTSNPNLYWYRQAAGRGLQLLFYSVGIGQISSEVPQNLSASRPQDRQFILSSKKLLLSDSGFYLCAWSVFRLHEQFFGPGTRLTVL.